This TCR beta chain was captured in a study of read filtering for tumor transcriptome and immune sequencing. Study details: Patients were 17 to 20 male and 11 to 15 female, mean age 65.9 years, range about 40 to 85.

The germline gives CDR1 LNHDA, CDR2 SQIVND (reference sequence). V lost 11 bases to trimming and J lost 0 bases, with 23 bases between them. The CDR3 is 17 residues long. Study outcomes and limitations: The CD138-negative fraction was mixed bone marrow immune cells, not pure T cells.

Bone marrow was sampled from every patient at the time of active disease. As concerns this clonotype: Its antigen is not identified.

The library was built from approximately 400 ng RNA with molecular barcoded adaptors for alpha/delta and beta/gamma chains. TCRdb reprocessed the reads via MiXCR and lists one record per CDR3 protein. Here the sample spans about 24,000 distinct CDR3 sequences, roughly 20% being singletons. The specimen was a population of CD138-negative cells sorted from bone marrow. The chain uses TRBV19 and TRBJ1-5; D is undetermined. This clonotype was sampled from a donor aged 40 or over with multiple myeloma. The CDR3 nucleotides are TGTGCCGGAACCCCCGGCACCTTTCCGTATAGCAATCAGCCCCAGCATTTT. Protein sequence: CAGTPGTFPYSNQPQHF.